This TCR beta chain came from a study of T-cell reconstitution after alpha-beta-depleted transplantation in children (dated by TCRdb to about 2016). As for the study more broadly: Using TCR repertoire profiling, the study followed T-cell immune reconstitution in a quantitative way in children after TCRalphabeta/CD19-depleted allogeneic hematopoietic cell transplantation. Here is what the overall study found, with its caveats: Hyperexpanded clone frequencies declined over subsequent months; after one year, T-cell counts and TCRbeta diversity were mostly attributed to newly produced T cells. About two months after transplant, the apparently early recovery of alphabetaT-cell counts reportedly depended on just several hundred clones that had expanded rapidly and came from non-depleted graft cells. The high TCRbeta diversity at day 60 in some patients was ascribed to recipient T cells and intrathymic progenitors that had survived conditioning.

The library was obtained by PCR. The sequencing machine was an Illumina HiSeq 2500. To normalize quantification of the TCRbeta repertoire, the TCR libraries were built with molecular barcoding that relied on unique molecular identifiers. Using fastp trimming at Q25 and MiXCR clonotype assembly, TCRdb reanalyzed the public sequencing data and kept in-frame beta chains. A single entry per CDR3 protein holds the most common genes and DNA from its merged rows. The sample table records 450,000 to 550,000 distinct CDR3 sequences; approximately 10% of these occur just once. Around 15% of the sample is taken by the ten largest. This clonotype was counted between two and nine times. This receptor's antigen is unknown. It may be a read error: a sequence one base away is much more abundant. The meaning of the sample's treatment or condition label: allogeneic hematopoietic cell transplantation with graft depleted of TCRalphabeta T cells and CD19 B cells. The children who served as transplant recipients had been given grafts of TCRalphabeta/CD19-depleted allogeneic hematopoietic cells.

CDR1 is given as DFQATT and CDR2 as SNEGSKA, both from the germline V gene (reference sequence). Counted from cysteine to phenylalanine, this CDR3 has 14 amino acids. Of the read, only the CDR3 DNA is kept; its 42 bases are in frame from base 1. The chain employs TRBV20-1 and TRBJ1-1; the central 8 bases match TRBD1. The receptor was isolated from a female patient aged 2-15 years who had a stem cell transplant for aplastic anemia, so the T cells may come from the graft donor. The sequencing used PBMCs, mostly from graft donor cells, collected 180 days after TCRalphabeta/CD19-depleted stem cell transplant. The CDR3 reads CSARVPGGYTEVFF. The sequenced DNA: TGCAGTGCTAGAGTCCCAGGGGGCTACACTGAAGTTTTCTTT.